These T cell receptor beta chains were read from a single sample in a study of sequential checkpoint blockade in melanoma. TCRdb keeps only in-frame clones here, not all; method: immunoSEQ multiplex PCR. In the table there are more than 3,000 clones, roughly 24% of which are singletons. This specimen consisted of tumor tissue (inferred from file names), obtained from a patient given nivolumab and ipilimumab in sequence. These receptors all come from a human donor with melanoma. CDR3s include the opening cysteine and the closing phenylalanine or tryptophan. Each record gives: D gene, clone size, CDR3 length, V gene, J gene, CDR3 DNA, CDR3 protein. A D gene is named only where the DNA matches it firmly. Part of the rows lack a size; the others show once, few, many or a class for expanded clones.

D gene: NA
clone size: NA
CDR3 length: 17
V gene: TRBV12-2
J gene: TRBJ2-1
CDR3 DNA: TGTGCAAGTCGCTTATTATTGCCTATAAGGGGCTACAATGAGCAGTTCTTC
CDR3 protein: CASRLLLPIRGYNEQFF

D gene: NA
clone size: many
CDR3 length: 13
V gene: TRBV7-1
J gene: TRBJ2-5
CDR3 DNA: TGTGCCAGCAGCTGGACACACCAAGAGACCCAGTACTTC
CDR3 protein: CASSWTHQETQYF

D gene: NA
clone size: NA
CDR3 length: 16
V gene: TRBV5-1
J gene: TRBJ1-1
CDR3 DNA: TGCGCCAGCAGCATTATGGGGGGCGCGAGTAACACTGAAGCTTTCTTT
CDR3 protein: CASSIMGGASNTEAFF

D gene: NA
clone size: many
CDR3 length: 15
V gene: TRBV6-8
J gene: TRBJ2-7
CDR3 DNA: TGTGCCAGCAGTTACTCTTCTGGACCCACCTACGAGCAGTACTTC
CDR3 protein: CASSYSSGPTYEQYF

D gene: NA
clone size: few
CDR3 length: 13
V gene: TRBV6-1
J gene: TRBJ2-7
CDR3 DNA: TGTGCCAGCAGTGAAGCGTGGTCCTACGAGCAGTACTTC
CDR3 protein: CASSEAWSYEQYF

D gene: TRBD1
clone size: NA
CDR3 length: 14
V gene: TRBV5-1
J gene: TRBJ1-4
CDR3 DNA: TGCGCCAGCAGCTTAGGGACAGCTAGAGAAAAACTGTTTTTT
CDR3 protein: CASSLGTAREKLFF

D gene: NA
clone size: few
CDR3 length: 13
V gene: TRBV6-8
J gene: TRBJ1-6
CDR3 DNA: TGTGCCAGCAGTGACTCAGGGAATTCACCCCTCCACTTT
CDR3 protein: CASSDSGNSPLHF

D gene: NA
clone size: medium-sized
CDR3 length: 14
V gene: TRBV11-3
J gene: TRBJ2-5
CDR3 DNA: TGTGCCAGCAGCTTAGTACTGGGGGGAGAGACCCAGTACTTC
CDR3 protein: CASSLVLGGETQYF

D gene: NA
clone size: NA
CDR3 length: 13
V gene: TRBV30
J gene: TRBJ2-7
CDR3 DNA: TGTGCCTGGACAACCCCGGATCGCTACGAGCAGTACTTC
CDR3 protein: CAWTTPDRYEQYF

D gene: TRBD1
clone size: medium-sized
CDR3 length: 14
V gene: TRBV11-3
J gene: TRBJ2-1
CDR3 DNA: TGTGCCAGCAGCGACAAGGGACAGTACAATGAGCAGTTCTTC
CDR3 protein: CASSDKGQYNEQFF

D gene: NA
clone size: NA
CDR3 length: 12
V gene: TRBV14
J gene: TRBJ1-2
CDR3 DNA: TGTGCCAGCAGCCCCTCCCACCGGGGCTACACCTTC
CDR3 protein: CASSPSHRGYTF

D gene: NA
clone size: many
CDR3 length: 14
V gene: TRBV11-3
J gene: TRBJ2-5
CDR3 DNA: TGTGCCAGCAGCTACAACGCAGGGTCAGAGACCCAGTACTTC
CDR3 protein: CASSYNAGSETQYF

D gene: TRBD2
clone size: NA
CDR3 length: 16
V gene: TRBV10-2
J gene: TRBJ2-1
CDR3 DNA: TGCGCCAGCAGTGCACTGCGCGGGGGCTCCTACAATGAGCAGTTCTTC
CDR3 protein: CASSALRGGSYNEQFF